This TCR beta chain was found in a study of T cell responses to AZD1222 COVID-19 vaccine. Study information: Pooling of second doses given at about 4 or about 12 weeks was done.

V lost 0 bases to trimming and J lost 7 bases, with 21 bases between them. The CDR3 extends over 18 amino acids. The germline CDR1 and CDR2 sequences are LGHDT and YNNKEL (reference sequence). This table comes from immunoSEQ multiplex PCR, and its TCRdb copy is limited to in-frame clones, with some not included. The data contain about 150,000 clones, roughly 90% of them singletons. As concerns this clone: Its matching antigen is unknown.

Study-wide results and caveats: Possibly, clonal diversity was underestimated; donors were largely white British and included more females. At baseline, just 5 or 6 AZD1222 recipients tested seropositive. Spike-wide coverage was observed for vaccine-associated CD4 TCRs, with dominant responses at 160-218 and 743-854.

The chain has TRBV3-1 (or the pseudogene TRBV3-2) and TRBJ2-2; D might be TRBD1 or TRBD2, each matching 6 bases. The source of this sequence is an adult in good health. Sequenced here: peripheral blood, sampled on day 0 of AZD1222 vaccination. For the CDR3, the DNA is TGTGCCAGCAGCCAAGATCCGCCTGGTGTCGGGGGCATCGGGGAGCTGTTTTTT. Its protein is CASSQDPPGVGGIGELFF.